The sequence of this TCR beta chain was determined in a study of T cell responses to AZD1222 COVID-19 vaccine. Study in general: Doses given second, at about 4 or about 12 weeks, were pooled.

Generated by immunoSEQ multiplex PCR, the TCRdb table keeps only in-frame clones and is missing some. The sample contains some 110,000 clones, 85% to 95% of which appear only once. Trimming took off 3 bases at V and 4 bases at J, with 22 bases between the two ends. Germline V lookup: CDR1 SGHRS, CDR2 YFSETQ. This CDR3 spans 17 amino acids. About this clone itself: Its antigen is currently unknown.

Study-level results: Spike as a whole was targeted by vaccine-associated CD4 TCRs, dominant at 160-218 and 743-854. None of the repertoires were sampled until the peak T cell response had passed. Among the donors, most were white British and more were female, and clonal diversity was possibly underestimated.

This specimen consisted of peripheral blood, obtained on day 0 of AZD1222 vaccination. The receptor comes from an adult in good health. The chain is built from TRBV5-1 and TRBJ2-5, with D perhaps matching TRBD2 (6 bases). DNA for the CDR3: TGCGCCAGCAGCTCCATCAGGGCGGGGAGTATTAGAGAGACCCAGTACTTC. Amino acid sequence: CASSSIRAGSIRETQYF. Combining the CDR3 with reference TRBV5-1 and TRBJ2-5 gives the whole variable domain KAGVTQTPRYLIKTRGQQVTLSCSPISGHRSVSWYQQTPGQGLQFLFEYFSETQRNKGNFPGRFSGRQFSNSRSEMNVSTLELGDSALYLCASSSIRAGSIRETQYFGPGTRLLVL.